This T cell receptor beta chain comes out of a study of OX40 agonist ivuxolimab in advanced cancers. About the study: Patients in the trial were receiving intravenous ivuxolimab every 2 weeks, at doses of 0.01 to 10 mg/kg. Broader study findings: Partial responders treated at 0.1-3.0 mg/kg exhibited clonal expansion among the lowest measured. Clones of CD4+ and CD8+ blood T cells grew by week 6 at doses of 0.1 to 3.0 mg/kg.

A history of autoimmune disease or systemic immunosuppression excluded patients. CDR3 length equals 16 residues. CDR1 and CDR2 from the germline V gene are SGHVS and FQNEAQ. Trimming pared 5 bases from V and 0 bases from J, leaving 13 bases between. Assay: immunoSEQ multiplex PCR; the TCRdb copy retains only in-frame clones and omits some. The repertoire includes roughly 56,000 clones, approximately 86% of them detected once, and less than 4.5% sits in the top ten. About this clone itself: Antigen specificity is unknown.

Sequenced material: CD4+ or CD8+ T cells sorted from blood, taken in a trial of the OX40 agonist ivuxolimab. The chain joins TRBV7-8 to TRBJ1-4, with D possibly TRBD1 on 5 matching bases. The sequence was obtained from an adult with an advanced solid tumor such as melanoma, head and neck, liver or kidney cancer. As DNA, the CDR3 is TGTGCCAGCAGCCTCCCCCACAGGACAACTAATGAAAAACTGTTTTTT. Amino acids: CASSLPHRTTNEKLFF. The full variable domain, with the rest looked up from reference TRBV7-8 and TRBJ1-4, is GAGVSQSPRYKVAKRGQDVALRCDPISGHVSLFWYQQALGQGPEFLTYFQNEAQLDKSGLPSDRFFAERPEGSVSTLKIQRTQQEDSAVYLCASSLPHRTTNEKLFFGSGTQLSVL.